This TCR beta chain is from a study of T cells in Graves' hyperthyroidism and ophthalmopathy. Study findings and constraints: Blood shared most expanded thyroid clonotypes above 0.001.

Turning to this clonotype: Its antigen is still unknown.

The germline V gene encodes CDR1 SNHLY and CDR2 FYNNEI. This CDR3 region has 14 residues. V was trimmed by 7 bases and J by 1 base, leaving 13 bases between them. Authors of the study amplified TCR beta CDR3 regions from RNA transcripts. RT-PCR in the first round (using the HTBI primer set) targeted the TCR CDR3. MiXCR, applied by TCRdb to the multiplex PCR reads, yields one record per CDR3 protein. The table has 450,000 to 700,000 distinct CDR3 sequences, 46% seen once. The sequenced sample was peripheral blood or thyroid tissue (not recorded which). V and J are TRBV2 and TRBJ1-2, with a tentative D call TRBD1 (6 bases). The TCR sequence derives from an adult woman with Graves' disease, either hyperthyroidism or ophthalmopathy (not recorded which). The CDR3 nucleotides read TGTGCCAGCATCTCCGACAGGCTTAACTATGGCTACACCTTC. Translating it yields CASISDRLNYGYTF.